This entry describes one TCR beta chain. What it binds is unknown. The read ends 3 residues before the CDR3 terminus; that terminus is restored from the germline J gene. TCR beta CDR3 amplified by multiplex PCR from 950 to 1,500 ng genomic DNA. The table came from immunoSEQ multiplex PCR; TCRdb's copy has only in-frame clones and leaves some out. This repertoire includes 35,000 to 45,000 clones. This entry comes from a study of T cells in women clearing cervical HPV infection. The overall study: Controls' single incident HPV16 infection cleared within 12 months without precancer. Case blood was drawn a median about 160 days after lesion detection. Whole-study results and caveats: Richness plus V gene abundances separated cases from controls with AUC 0.65 to 0.85.

Trimming took off 8 bases at V and 2 bases at J, with 10 bases between the two ends. The CDR3 totals 14 residues. The germline CDR1 and CDR2 sequences are ENHRY and SYGVKD. The sample was blood buffy coat. The sequence was obtained from a woman between 18 and 75 years old with a cervical HPV16 infection that either progressed to CIN3+ or cleared (not recorded which). The genes are TRBV10-3 and TRBJ2-6; possible D gene TRBD1, 5 bases. CDR3 amino acids: CAIHPGPGANVLTF. CDR3 DNA (partial): TGTGCCATCCATCCAGGGCCTGGGGCCAACGTC.